Described below is a single T cell receptor (beta chain) sequence and its context. Its antigen is unknown. No much larger clone is present one base from it, and per-base qualities are unavailable. To prepare the library, the immunoSEQ multiplex PCR assay was applied. Held by TCRdb, this immuneACCESS table contains in-frame sequences only and omits some clones. Under half of the omission traces to an unresolved V gene where checked; the cause of the rest is unknown. Within this sample are 45,000 to 60,000 clones, with about 95% of them counted one time only. The ten largest make up approximately 2.9% of the sample. After removal of 0 bases from V and 2 bases from J, the junction retains 1 base not matched to a gene. The CDR3 numbers 14 residues from cysteine through phenylalanine. Only the CDR3 region is kept as DNA, spanning 42 bases read in frame from base 1. From the germline V gene, CDR1 is SGHTS and CDR2 is YDEGEE.

These data originate in a study of technical replicates of blood from a few donors (dated by TCRdb to about 2017). The sequencing input was PBMCs. The rearrangement combines TRBV5-8 with TRBJ2-7; TRBD1 lines up with 8 middle nucleotides. The origin of this receptor is a human donor in good health. Some clones in this sample may be carry-over from other donors' samples. Here is the DNA: TGTGCCAGCAGCTTGGGGGACAGGACCTACGAGCAGTACTTC. It translates to CASSLGDRTYEQYF. The entire variable domain, with the stretches around the CDR3 drawn from the reference TRBV5-8 and TRBJ2-7 proteins, is EAGVTQSPTHLIKTRGQQATLRCSPISGHTSVYWYQQALGLGLQFLLWYDEGEERNRGNFPPRFSGRQFPNYSSELNVNALELEDSALYLCASSLGDRTYEQYFGPGTRLTVT.